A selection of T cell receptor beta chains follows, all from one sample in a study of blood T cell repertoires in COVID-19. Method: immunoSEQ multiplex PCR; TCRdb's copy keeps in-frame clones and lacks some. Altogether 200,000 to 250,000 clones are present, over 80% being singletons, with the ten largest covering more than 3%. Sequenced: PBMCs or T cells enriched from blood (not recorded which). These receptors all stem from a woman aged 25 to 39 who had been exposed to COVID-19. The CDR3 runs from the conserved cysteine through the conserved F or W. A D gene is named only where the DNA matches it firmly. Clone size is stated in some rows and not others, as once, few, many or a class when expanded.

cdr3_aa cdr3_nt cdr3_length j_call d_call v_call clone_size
CASSSPSGTGSTEQYF TGTGCCAGCAGCTCCCCCTCCGGGACAGGGTCTACCGAGCAGTACTTC 16 TRBJ2-7 TRBD1 TRBV7-9 NA
CASSLTDKQPQHF TGCGCCAGCAGCCTAACAGATAAACAGCCCCAGCATTTT 13 TRBJ1-5 NA TRBV4-1 NA
CASSFRVGVNQPQHF TGTGCCAGCAGTTTCAGGGTAGGTGTCAATCAGCCCCAGCATTTT 15 TRBJ1-5 NA TRBV28 NA
CASSYPGQGTGELFF TGTGCCAGCAGTTATCCGGGACAGGGGACCGGGGAGCTGTTTTTT 15 TRBJ2-2 TRBD1 TRBV27 NA
CASRFGGQGYEQYF TGTGCCAGCAGGTTTGGAGGACAGGGCTACGAGCAGTACTTC 14 TRBJ2-7 TRBD1 TRBV2 NA
CASSSTGYSNQPQHF TGTGCCAGCAGTTCGACGGGGTATAGCAATCAGCCCCAGCATTTT 15 TRBJ1-5 NA TRBV6-5 NA
CSVKGSGEAFF TGCAGCGTTAAGGGTAGCGGAGAAGCTTTCTTT 11 TRBJ1-1 NA TRBV29-1 NA
CATSDAGKNQPQHF TGTGCCACCAGTGACGCCGGGAAAAATCAGCCCCAGCATTTT 14 TRBJ1-5 NA TRBV24-1 NA
CASSAIGGTEAFF TGTGCCAGCAGCGCTATAGGAGGGACTGAAGCTTTCTTT 13 TRBJ1-1 NA TRBV3-1/TRBV3-2 once
CAWSVFPYRGFF TGTGCCTGGAGTGTTTTCCCCTATCGAGGTTTCTTT 12 TRBJ1-1 NA TRBV30 NA
CASSPGDRDLKYGYTF TGCGCCAGCAGCCCCGGGGACAGGGACTTAAAGTATGGCTACACCTTC 16 TRBJ1-2 TRBD1 TRBV5-1 NA
CARHRRNTEAFF TGTGCCAGGCACAGGAGGAACACTGAAGCTTTCTTT 12 TRBJ1-1 NA TRBV2 few
CASSLGGQGAFRQPQHF TGTGCCAGCAGCTTAGGAGGGCAGGGGGCATTCCGTCAGCCCCAGCATTTT 17 TRBJ1-5 TRBD1 TRBV7-9 NA
CASSQEGQAYSYGYTF TGTGCCAGCAGCCAAGAGGGTCAGGCCTACAGCTATGGCTACACCTTC 16 TRBJ1-2 NA TRBV3-1/TRBV3-2 NA
CASSLWGDRRSYNSPLHF TGTGCCAGCAGCTTATGGGGGGACAGGAGATCCTATAATTCACCCCTCCACTTT 18 TRBJ1-6 TRBD1 TRBV11-2 NA
CASSTEAGTDTQYF TGCGCCAGCAGCACCGAGGCGGGCACAGATACGCAGTATTTT 14 TRBJ2-3 NA TRBV5-1 once
CASSQLAGGAEQFF TGTGCCAGCAGCCAACTAGCGGGAGGAGCTGAGCAGTTCTTC 14 TRBJ2-1 TRBD2 TRBV3-1/TRBV3-2 once
CASSLLHKDRDWGTDTQYF TGCGCCAGCAGCTTACTCCATAAAGACAGGGATTGGGGGACAGATACGCAGTATTTT 19 TRBJ2-3 TRBD1 TRBV5-1 NA
CAWSAQGRTYYNEQFF TGTGCCTGGAGTGCCCAGGGAAGAACGTACTACAATGAGCAGTTCTTC 16 TRBJ2-1 NA TRBV30 NA
CASSAGIVSGEHGNTIYF TGTGCCAGCAGCGCGGGAATAGTCTCAGGGGAACATGGAAACACCATATATTTT 18 TRBJ1-3 NA TRBV9 NA
CASRRGRTSTDTQYF TGTGCCAGCAGACGCGGGAGGACGAGCACAGATACGCAGTATTTT 15 TRBJ2-3 TRBD2 TRBV6-5 NA
CASSPRQGGEAFF TGTGCCAGCTCACCAAGACAGGGGGGTGAAGCTTTCTTT 13 TRBJ1-1 TRBD1 TRBV18 NA
CASSFRGYEQYF TGTGCCAGCAGTTTCCGCGGCTACGAGCAGTACTTC 12 TRBJ2-7 NA TRBV27 NA
CASGGARNYGYTF TGTGCCAGTGGGGGGGCACGTAACTATGGCTACACCTTC 13 TRBJ1-2 NA TRBV2 NA
CASSEVWDIHLF TGTGCCAGCAGTGAAGTTTGGGACATCCACTTATTT 12 TRBJ1-1 NA TRBV6-1 NA
CASSEGGSSKSPLHF TGCGCCAGCAGCGAGGGAGGATCATCCAAATCACCCCTCCACTTT 15 TRBJ1-6 NA TRBV5-1 NA
CASSRRDSYGYTF TGTGCCAGCAGTCGCCGGGACAGCTATGGCTACACCTTC 13 TRBJ1-2 TRBD1 TRBV6-2/TRBV6-3 NA
CASSLPGPYEQYF TGTGCCAGCAGCTTGCCAGGGCCCTACGAGCAGTACTTC 13 TRBJ2-7 NA TRBV5-6 NA
CASSLWTGDEQYF TGCGCCAGCAGCTTGTGGACAGGGGACGAGCAGTACTTC 13 TRBJ2-7 TRBD1 TRBV5-1 once
CASSPDRAGVLGETQYF TGTGCCAGCAGCCCGGACCGGGCGGGAGTACTAGGGGAGACCCAGTACTTC 17 TRBJ2-5 TRBD2 TRBV3-1/TRBV3-2 NA
CASSELTGNEKLFF TGTGCCAGCAGTGAATTAACAGGGAATGAAAAACTGTTTTTT 14 TRBJ1-4 NA TRBV2 NA
CASSKALFGTVNYGYTF TGTGCCAGCAGCAAAGCGCTTTTCGGGACAGTAAACTATGGCTACACCTTC 17 TRBJ1-2 NA TRBV21-1 NA
CASSSGGYGYTF TGTGCCAGCAGTTCGGGAGGCTATGGCTACACCTTC 12 TRBJ1-2 NA TRBV12-3/TRBV12-4 once
CASSRRSGETQYF TGTGCCAGCAGCCGTCGTTCGGGGGAGACCCAGTACTTC 13 TRBJ2-5 NA TRBV11-3 NA
CASSPSGGVGNQPQHF TGTGCCAGCTCACCATCGGGAGGCGTCGGCAATCAGCCCCAGCATTTT 16 TRBJ1-5 NA TRBV18 NA
CAWSAGDRGDQPQHF TGTGCCTGGAGTGCCGGGGACAGGGGAGACCAGCCCCAGCATTTT 15 TRBJ1-5 TRBD1 TRBV30 NA
CASSLAGVFGYPRETQYF TGTGCCAGCAGCTTGGCCGGGGTTTTCGGCTACCCGAGGGAGACCCAGTACTTC 18 TRBJ2-5 NA TRBV5-5 NA
CASSLWFTSEAFF TGTGCCAGCAGCTTGTGGTTTACAAGTGAAGCTTTCTTT 13 TRBJ1-1 NA TRBV11-2 once
CASSLDRAQPQHF TGTGCCAGCAGCTTGGACAGGGCTCAGCCCCAGCATTTT 13 TRBJ1-5 TRBD1 TRBV11-2 NA
CASSPFSQDYGDEQYF TGTGCCAGCAGCCCATTCTCTCAAGACTATGGGGACGAGCAGTACTTC 16 TRBJ2-7 NA TRBV7-6 NA
CASRLTGVPETQYF TGTGCCAGCAGGCTGACAGGTGTTCCAGAGACCCAGTACTTC 14 TRBJ2-5 NA TRBV5-6 NA
CASGGGYSPLHF TGTGCCAGCGGAGGGGGCTATTCACCCCTCCACTTT 12 TRBJ1-6 TRBD1 TRBV28 few
CAWSVQGLNTEAFF TGTGCCTGGAGTGTCCAGGGGTTGAACACTGAAGCTTTCTTT 14 TRBJ1-1 NA TRBV30 NA
CAIRASGTTYEQYF TGTGCCATCCGAGCTAGCGGGACAACCTACGAGCAGTACTTC 14 TRBJ2-7 TRBD2 TRBV6-5 NA
CASSLDRGRDQPQHF TGTGCCAGCAGTTTAGACAGGGGGCGGGATCAGCCCCAGCATTTT 15 TRBJ1-5 TRBD1 TRBV27 once
CASSHRDWRGDTQYF TGTGCCAGCAGCCACCGGGACTGGAGAGGGGATACGCAGTATTTT 15 TRBJ2-3 NA TRBV5-5 NA
CASSPPAAGGFQHYEQYF TGTGCCAGCTCACCACCGGCCGCGGGAGGTTTCCAACACTACGAGCAGTACTTC 18 TRBJ2-7 TRBD2 TRBV18 NA
CASSLTQGAGNTIYF TGCGCCAGCAGCTTGACTCAGGGGGCTGGAAACACCATATATTTT 15 TRBJ1-3 TRBD1 TRBV5-1 NA
CASSLEGTGAYEQYF TGTGCCAGCAGCTTAGAAGGGACAGGGGCCTACGAGCAGTACTTC 15 TRBJ2-7 TRBD1 TRBV7-6 NA
CASSPRLAGRYNEQFF TGTGCCAGCAGCCCCAGACTAGCGGGACGGTACAATGAGCAGTTCTTC 16 TRBJ2-1 TRBD2 TRBV3-1/TRBV3-2 NA